This T cell receptor beta chain comes out of a study of blood T cell repertoires in COVID-19. Sequencing used immunoSEQ multiplex PCR; TCRdb keeps in-frame clones, though not all of them. The repertoire consists of some 270,000 clones, with over 75% occurring once and the leading ten covering 2.5% to 3.5%. Between the trimmed V and J ends, which lost 9 bases and 6 bases, there was a span of 15 bases. Germline assignment: CDR1 KGHDR and CDR2 SFDVKD. This CDR3 has 13 amino acids. This clonotype was sampled from a woman between 40 and 55 years old who had been exposed to COVID-19. Sequencing was carried out using PBMCs or T cells enriched from blood (not recorded which). V and J are TRBV24-1 and TRBJ2-3; a weak D match, TRBD1 (5 bases). In DNA, the CDR3 is TGTGCCACCCAGGTGCAGGGAACCGATACGCAGTATTTT. As protein: CATQVQGTDTQYF.